Following are 17 T cell receptor beta chains from one sample sequenced in a study of T cell responses to AZD1222 COVID-19 vaccine. Sequenced by immunoSEQ multiplex PCR; TCRdb stores in-frame clones only, minus some. The repertoire includes 140,000 to 150,000 clones, over 85% of them detected once, and 1.7% sits in the top ten. This material consisted of peripheral blood, taken on day 0 of AZD1222 vaccination. The source of these receptors is an adult in good health.

This clone was counted a single time. The chain couples TRBV6-1 to TRBJ2-1; D remains unclear. The V and J ends lost 0 bases and 4 bases respectively, with 7 bases between them. The CDR3 runs to 14 residues. Per the germline V gene, CDR1 is MNHNS and CDR2 is SASEGT. The CDR3 loop reads CASSEAAWYNEQFF. For the CDR3, the DNA is TGTGCCAGCAGTGAAGCGGCCTGGTACAATGAGCAGTTCTTC.

Here the CDR3 reads CASRSSGTNQETQYF. The CDR3 nucleotides are TGTGCCAGCAGATCTAGCGGGACGAACCAAGAGACCCAGTACTTC. The chain links TRBV28 to TRBJ2-5, with TRBD2 matching over 9 bases. Germline lookup yields CDR1 MDHEN and CDR2 SYDVKM. This CDR3 has 15 residues. V gave up 6 bases and J gave up 0 bases; unmatched junction bases: 5.

The J gene is TRBJ2-1, the V gene TRBV5-6; 7 nucleotides align to TRBD1. The V segment lost 4 bases and the J segment 1 base; nucleotides outside the gene matches: 2. Germline CDR1 and CDR2: SGHDT and YYEEEE. This CDR3 region has 14 residues. CDR3 nucleotide sequence: TGTGCCAGCAGCCTGACAGGGTCCTACAATGAGCAGTTCTTC. This encodes CASSLTGSYNEQFF.

V and J are TRBV28 and TRBJ1-4; TRBD1 is a possible D gene (5 bases). V lost 7 bases and J lost 4, with 16 bases in between. The CDR3 totals 15 residues. Germline lookup yields CDR1 MDHEN and CDR2 SYDVKM. This CDR3 reads CASTPRQIINEKLFF. CDR3 DNA: TGTGCCAGCACCCCTCGACAGATTATTAATGAAAAACTGTTTTTT.

The chain links TRBV28 to TRBJ2-5; TRBD2 agrees at 14 bases. Germline assignment: CDR1 MDHEN and CDR2 SYDVKM. With 5 bases clipped from V and 5 bases from J, the junction kept 7 bases outside the gene matches. This CDR3 spans 16 amino acids. The CDR3 DNA follows: TGTGCCAGCAGTACAAGGACTAGCGGGAGGAGGGAGACCCAGTACTTC. Translated, it gives CASSTRTSGRRETQYF. The variable domain in full, with the rest retrieved from reference TRBV28 and TRBJ2-5, is DVKVTQSSRYLVKRTGEKVFLECVQDMDHENMFWYRQDPGLGLRLIYFSYDVKMKEKGDIPEGYSVSREKKERFSLILESASTNQTSMYLCASSTRTSGRRETQYFGPGTRLLVL.

The CDR3 bases are TGTGCCAGCAGCTCCTTACAGGGGGTCTACGCGGAGCTGTTTTTT. Its protein product is CASSSLQGVYAELFF. J is TRBJ2-2 and V is TRBV11-2, with 8 bases aligning to TRBD1. Germline CDR1 SGHAT, CDR2 FQNNGV. The V gene end was trimmed by 4 bases and the J gene end by 10 bases; junction bases not matched to a gene: 11. The CDR3 runs to 15 residues. The complete variable domain, with remaining parts taken from reference TRBV11-2 and TRBJ2-2, reads EAGVAQSPRYKIIEKRQSVAFWCNPISGHATLYWYQQILGQGPKLLIQFQNNGVVDDSQLPKDRFSAERLKGVDSTLKIQPAKLEDSAVYLCASSSLQGVYAELFFGEGSRLTVL.

This chain joins TRBV2 and TRBJ2-3; unclear D gene. The CDR3 totals 13 residues. Germline CDR1 SNHLY, CDR2 FYNNEI. Trimming removed 1 base at V and 2 bases at J, with 4 bases between. The CDR3 sequence: CASSEDFTDTQYF. For the CDR3, the DNA is TGTGCCAGCAGTGAAGATTTCACAGATACGCAGTATTTT.

This chain connects TRBV27 to TRBJ1-1; D unclear. V dropped 0 bases and J dropped 0 bases, with 8 bases sitting between them. Germline V CDR1 and CDR2: MNHEY, SMNVEV (reference sequence). The CDR3 length is 15 residues. CDR3 amino acids: CASSLSYILNTEAFF. The CDR3 nucleotides read TGTGCCAGCAGTTTATCTTACATTTTGAACACTGAAGCTTTCTTT.

The chain links TRBV2 to TRBJ1-2; tentatively, D is TRBD1 (5 bases). V lost 4 bases and J lost 9, with 12 bases in between. Germline CDR1 SNHLY, CDR2 FYNNEI. The CDR3 has 12 amino acids. CDR3 sequence (DNA): TGTGCCAGCAGTGGGGACTCTAGTAGCTACACCTTC. It codes for CASSGDSSSYTF.

V and J are TRBV5-1 and TRBJ1-2; 8 bases are shared with TRBD1. The V gene end was trimmed by 0 bases and the J gene end by 1 base; junction bases not matched to a gene: 2. This CDR3 contains 15 residues. In germline, CDR1 is SGHRS, CDR2 YFSETQ. The CDR3 loop is CASSLGGQVNYGYTF. As DNA, the CDR3 is TGCGCCAGCAGCTTGGGGGGACAGGTTAACTATGGCTACACCTTC.

The chain links TRBV3-1 (or the pseudogene TRBV3-2) to TRBJ2-1; D is ambiguous. Germline V gene sequence: CDR1 LGHDT, CDR2 YNNKEL (reference sequence). The CDR3 length is 14 residues. Trimming took off 4 bases at V and 3 bases at J, with 10 bases between the two ends. The CDR3 protein is CASSPIDHYNEQFF. The CDR3 DNA sequence: TGTGCCAGCAGCCCCATAGATCACTACAATGAGCAGTTCTTC.

This sequence joins TRBV19 and TRBJ2-7; D gene ambiguous. Trimming removed 3 bases from V and 3 bases from J, with 12 bases in between. The CDR3 sequence is 14 residues long. Looked up from germline, CDR1 is LNHDA and CDR2 is SQIVND (reference sequence). The CDR3 DNA reads as TGTGCCAGTAGTATTGAGAACGGGTTCTACGAGCAGTACTTC. Amino acids: CASSIENGFYEQYF.

The V and J genes are TRBV12-3 or TRBV12-4 and TRBJ1-2; D perhaps matches TRBD1 (5 bases). This CDR3 comprises 12 residues. Trimming removed 5 bases from V and 7 bases from J, with 11 bases in between. DNA for the CDR3: TGTGCCAGCAGTGTGGGGGTTTCTGGCTACACCTTC. It is translated as CASSVGVSGYTF.

This clone turned up a few times. This sequence joins TRBV18 and TRBJ1-6; the match to TRBD1 covers 8 bases. The CDR3 extends over 16 amino acids. The germline V gene encodes CDR1 KGHSH and CDR2 LQKENI. With V trimmed by 2 bases and J by 6 bases, 6 bases remained unmatched. CDR3: CASSPGQGGGNSPLHF. The CDR3 DNA sequence: TGTGCCAGCTCACCAGGACAGGGCGGCGGTAATTCACCCCTCCACTTT.

The CDR3 protein is CASSPKGLAGYFSYEQYF. The CDR3 DNA sequence: TGTGCCAGCAGCCCCAAAGGACTAGCGGGATACTTCTCCTACGAGCAGTACTTC. The chain uses TRBV5-6 and TRBJ2-7; the match to TRBD2 covers 12 bases. This CDR3 is 18 amino acids long. Germline CDR1 reads SGHDT; CDR2 reads YYEEEE. V shed 4 bases and J 0 bases; nucleotides not matched to a gene: 11.

The V call is TRBV2, the J call TRBJ1-1; no clear D. The CDR3 extends over 13 amino acids. Germline CDR1 and CDR2: SNHLY and FYNNEI. The V and J ends lost 7 bases and 1 base respectively, with 10 bases between them. This chain's CDR3 is CASIKDGNTEAFF. CDR3 in DNA: TGTGCCAGCATTAAGGACGGGAACACTGAAGCTTTCTTT.

CDR3 DNA: TGTGCCAGCAGTTCCTTATGGGGAGGGTACGAGCAGTACTTC. Protein product: CASSSLWGGYEQYF. This chain links TRBV28 with TRBJ2-7; 7 bases agree with TRBD2. Per germline, CDR1 MDHEN and CDR2 SYDVKM. Trimming took 4 bases from V and 4 from J; bases not matched to a gene: 7. This CDR3 has 14 residues. The entire variable domain, with the rest obtained from reference TRBV28 and TRBJ2-7, is as follows: DVKVTQSSRYLVKRTGEKVFLECVQDMDHENMFWYRQDPGLGLRLIYFSYDVKMKEKGDIPEGYSVSREKKERFSLILESASTNQTSMYLCASSSLWGGYEQYFGPGTRLTVT.